These 9 T cell receptor beta chains share one sample of origin, sequenced in a study of Tregs in tolerant kidney transplant recipients. Produced via immunoSEQ multiplex PCR; TCRdb's table is partial and in-frame only. The repertoire holds around 70,000 clones, with around 90% as singletons. Sequencing was performed on CD8+ T cells from blood, taken before the transplant. All receptors come from a human donor who received a combined kidney and bone marrow transplant.

This clone showed up just once. V gene TRBV19 combines with J gene TRBJ2-2; the match to TRBD1 covers 11 bases. The CDR3 covers 17 residues. Germline V gene data show CDR1 as LNHDA and CDR2 as SQIVND (reference sequence). V was clipped by 0 bases and J by 7 bases; unmatched bases: 7. CDR3: CASSIDLGQGENGELFF. CDR3 nucleotides: TGTGCCAGTAGTATAGATCTGGGACAGGGGGAAAACGGGGAGCTGTTTTTT.

This chain joins TRBV7-2 and TRBJ2-3; D is possibly TRBD2 (6 bases). Germline V CDR1 and CDR2: SGHTA, FQGNSA. CDR3 length: 15 amino acids. V was trimmed by 3 bases and J by 0 bases, leaving 10 bases between them. The CDR3 region has the DNA TGTGCCAGCAGCTTTGTGGGGACTAGCACAGATACGCAGTATTTT. Protein product: CASSFVGTSTDTQYF.

The chain carries TRBV6-6 and TRBJ2-7, with TRBD1 matching 8 bases. The CDR3 extends over 14 amino acids. In germline, CDR1 is MNHNY, CDR2 SVGAGI (reference sequence). V was clipped by 5 bases and J by 3 bases; unmatched bases: 6. CDR3 nucleotides: TGTGCCAGCAGTGACGGACAGGGAGGCTACGAGCAGTACTTC. Protein product: CASSDGQGGYEQYF.

The V call is TRBV7-6, the J call TRBJ2-3; no firm D call. The V end was cut by 0 bases, the J end by 1 base, with 5 bases between. CDR1 is SGHVS, CDR2 FNYEAQ, per germline. This CDR3 contains 14 residues. The DNA of the CDR3 is TGTGCCAGCAGCTTAGCCCCAGGCACAGATACGCAGTATTTT. Amino acids: CASSLAPGTDTQYF.

The genes are TRBV5-8 and TRBJ2-1; possibly TRBD2 for D (6 bases). V was pared by 3 bases and J by 5 bases, with 12 bases between. The CDR3 is 14 residues long. Per germline, CDR1 SGHTS and CDR2 YDEGEE. The CDR3 bases are TGTGCCAGCAGCTCCACCGGGACTGACAATGAGCAGTTCTTC. Amino acid sequence: CASSSTGTDNEQFF.

CDR3 coding DNA: TGTGCCAGCAGCGGCAGGAGGCGGAGCACAGATACGCAGTATTTT. It is translated as CASSGRRRSTDTQYF. This chain uses TRBV7-8 with TRBJ2-3, with D possibly matching TRBD2 (5 bases). Trimming took off 5 bases at V and 0 bases at J, with 12 bases between the two ends. Germline CDR1 SGHVS, CDR2 FQNEAQ. The CDR3 runs 15 residues.

The V call is TRBV5-8, the J call TRBJ2-2, with 8 nucleotides matching TRBD2. Germline loops: CDR1 SGHTS, CDR2 YDEGEE. This CDR3 comprises 17 residues. With V trimmed by 2 bases and J by 6 bases, 12 bases remained unmatched. The CDR3 region is CASSLQPGLGGSGELFF. DNA of the CDR3: TGTGCCAGCAGCTTACAGCCGGGACTAGGGGGGTCCGGGGAGCTGTTTTTT. The full variable domain, in which reference TRBV5-8 and TRBJ2-2 provide the parts outside the CDR3, is EAGVTQSPTHLIKTRGQQATLRCSPISGHTSVYWYQQALGLGLQFLLWYDEGEERNRGNFPPRFSGRQFPNYSSELNVNALELEDSALYLCASSLQPGLGGSGELFFGEGSRLTVL.

The chain employs TRBV28 and TRBJ2-1; D is ambiguous. The CDR3 has 16 amino acids. Trimming pared 6 bases from V and 0 bases from J, leaving 15 bases between. The germline gives CDR1 MDHEN, CDR2 SYDVKM. This chain's CDR3 is CASSRDSPSSYNEQFF. CDR3 bases: TGTGCCAGCAGCCGAGACTCCCCGAGCTCCTACAATGAGCAGTTCTTC.

The chain employs TRBV6-5 and TRBJ1-1, with D possibly TRBD1 on 6 matching bases. The CDR3 is 13 amino acids. Germline lookup yields CDR1 MNHEY and CDR2 SVGAGI. Trimming stripped 2 bases from V and 6 bases from J, with 10 bases between. The CDR3 is CASSYGGQPEAFF. DNA for the CDR3: TGTGCCAGCAGTTACGGGGGCCAGCCTGAAGCTTTCTTT.